These T cell receptor beta chains were read from a single sample in a study of T-cell memory formation after mild COVID-19. TCRdb re-called the 5' RACE reads with MiXCR, one entry per CDR3 protein. The sample consists of about 260,000 distinct CDR3 sequences, approximately 15% of them appearing once. The specimen sequenced was PBMCs or a T cell subset sorted from them (not recorded which). The receptor source for this set is a man younger than 30 who had mild COVID-19 (a few samples of this study predate the infection). Cell type and time point are not known. The CDR3 runs from the conserved cysteine through the conserved F or W. The order of the fields is CDR3 length, clone size, V gene, J gene, D gene, CDR3 protein, CDR3 DNA. D genes are given only for firm matches. The size of a clone is reported for some rows only, either as once, few or many, or as a class for expanded clones.

16	few	TRBV2	TRBJ1-1	NA	CASSPRSTGTGTEAFF	TGTGCCAGCAGTCCCAGGAGCACAGGGACGGGCACTGAAGCTTTCTTT
14	NA	TRBV20-1	TRBJ2-1	NA	CSAVGGLSYNEQFF	TGCAGTGCCGTTGGAGGACTCTCCTACAATGAGCAGTTCTTC
13	NA	TRBV10-1	TRBJ1-4	NA	CASSESGVEKLFF	TGCGCCAGCAGTGAGTCGGGGGTAGAAAAACTGTTTTTT
14	few	TRBV7-2	TRBJ2-5	NA	CASSFVAVQETQYF	TGTGCCAGCAGCTTCGTGGCCGTCCAAGAGACCCAGTACTTC
15	NA	TRBV4-2	TRBJ1-4	NA	CASSQESPRGEKLFF	TGTGCCAGCAGCCAAGAATCCCCCCGGGGTGAAAAACTGTTTTTT
16	many	TRBV7-2	TRBJ2-5	TRBD2	CASSYSGGAYQETQYF	TGTGCCAGCAGCTATAGCGGGGGGGCATACCAAGAGACCCAGTACTTC
15	NA	TRBV7-2	TRBJ2-3	NA	CASSLELRGADTQYF	TGTGCCAGCAGCTTAGAACTCCGAGGCGCAGATACGCAGTATTTT
15	NA	TRBV7-3	TRBJ2-1	NA	CASSLIPGPYNEQFF	TGTGCCAGCAGCTTAATTCCGGGACCATACAATGAGCAGTTCTTC
13	NA	TRBV19	TRBJ2-7	TRBD2	CASGASGGYEQYF	TGTGCCAGCGGGGCTAGCGGGGGCTACGAGCAGTACTTC
16	few	TRBV20-1	TRBJ1-5	TRBD1	CSARDGVDRADQPQHF	TGCAGTGCTAGAGATGGGGTCGACAGGGCTGATCAGCCCCAGCATTTT
16	NA	TRBV11-2	TRBJ2-5	TRBD2	CASSLVAGGPGETQYF	TGTGCCAGCAGCTTAGTGGCGGGGGGGCCGGGGGAGACCCAGTACTTC
14	many	TRBV18	TRBJ2-1	NA	CASSPWGWQDEQFF	TGTGCCAGCTCACCGTGGGGGTGGCAAGATGAGCAGTTCTTC
15	many	TRBV20-1	TRBJ2-3	TRBD2	CSASLASGGGDTQYF	TGCAGTGCTAGTTTGGCTAGCGGGGGGGGAGATACGCAGTATTTT
17	few	TRBV7-8	TRBJ2-3	TRBD2	CASSRRLAGGSTDTQYF	TGTGCCAGCAGCCGACGACTAGCGGGGGGTAGCACAGATACGCAGTATTTT
14	few	TRBV28	TRBJ2-1	NA	CASKVQGSYNEQFF	TGTGCCAGCAAGGTACAGGGTTCGTACAATGAGCAGTTCTTC
16	many	TRBV5-5	TRBJ2-4	NA	CASSPRVLLAKNIQYF	TGTGCCAGCAGCCCCAGGGTCTTACTAGCCAAAAACATTCAGTACTTC
13	few	TRBV6-6	TRBJ2-7	NA	CASSSRAPYEQYF	TGTGCCAGCAGTTCTAGGGCTCCCTACGAGCAGTACTTC
17	few	TRBV12-3/TRBV12-4	TRBJ2-5	TRBD2	CASSLGNSGGLQETQYF	TGTGCCAGCAGTTTAGGGAATAGCGGGGGGCTCCAAGAGACCCAGTACTTC
15	NA	TRBV7-6	TRBJ2-2	NA	CASSLSPGSTGELFF	TGTGCCAGCAGCTTATCTCCGGGTAGCACCGGGGAGCTGTTTTTT
15	few	TRBV6-5	TRBJ1-4	NA	CASRLSLSTNEKLFF	TGTGCCAGCAGGCTCTCACTCTCAACTAATGAAAAACTGTTTTTT
13	NA	TRBV2	TRBJ1-1	NA	CASNQGGDTEAFF	TGTGCCAGCAATCAGGGTGGGGACACTGAAGCTTTCTTT
16	few	TRBV29-1	TRBJ2-1	NA	CSVEVGTGGAYNEQFF	TGCAGCGTTGAGGTTGGGACCGGAGGGGCCTACAATGAGCAGTTCTTC
12	few	TRBV29-1	TRBJ1-5	NA	CSVGEVGQPQHF	TGCAGCGTTGGGGAGGTTGGTCAGCCCCAGCATTTT
12	few	TRBV20-1	TRBJ2-7	NA	CSARGDSYEQYF	TGCAGTGCTCGGGGTGACTCCTACGAGCAGTACTTC
15	NA	TRBV5-1	TRBJ2-1	TRBD2	CASSPTAGSGNEQFF	TGCGCCAGCAGCCCGACAGCGGGAAGTGGCAATGAGCAGTTCTTC
12	few	TRBV7-6	TRBJ1-1	NA	CASSGPYTEAFF	TGTGCCAGCAGCGGACCGTACACTGAAGCTTTCTTT
14	many	TRBV7-2	TRBJ2-3	NA	CASSWRVGTDTQYF	TGTGCCAGCAGCTGGCGGGTTGGCACAGATACGCAGTATTTT
10	NA	TRBV20-1	TRBJ2-7	NA	CSAGDYEQYF	TGCAGTGCCGGAGATTACGAGCAGTACTTC